This passage covers 30 T cell receptor beta chains from one sample sequenced in a study of human T cells and chemical hapten exposure. The time point: healthy volunteer bleed at 6 weeks. The starting material, unfractionated whole blood, was used for total RNA extraction. TCRdb reanalysed the RACE reads using MiXCR and keeps one entry per CDR3 protein. This table holds about 37,000 distinct CDR3 sequences, less than 6% found once. Sequencing used whole blood. These receptors originate from a human donor in good health. Some clones in this sample may be carry-over from other donors' samples.

The chain couples TRBV3-1 to TRBJ1-1; no firm D call. CDR3 length: 16 amino acids. The germline V gene encodes CDR1 LGHDT and CDR2 YNNKEL (reference sequence). Deletions cut 0 bases from V and 3 bases from J, with 14 bases between. DNA for the CDR3: TGTGCCAGCAGCCAAGATCTCGTGGGATTGGACACTGAAGCTTTCTTT. It encodes CASSQDLVGLDTEAFF.

J is TRBJ1-1 and V is TRBV2, with D tentatively TRBD1 (5 bases). Germline CDR1 is SNHLY and CDR2 is FYNNEI. The V end was cut by 7 bases, the J end by 6 bases, with 18 bases between. The CDR3 is 14 residues long. CDR3 loop: CASMAVRQGSEAFF. The CDR3 nucleotides are TGTGCCAGCATGGCTGTGCGGCAGGGCTCTGAAGCTTTCTTT.

In this sample, this clonotype turned up many times. The V call is TRBV3-1, the J call TRBJ2-3; a weak D match, TRBD2 (6 bases). The CDR3 is 16 residues long. Germline V gene sequence: CDR1 LGHDT, CDR2 YNNKEL (reference sequence). V lost 4 bases and J 5 bases, leaving 19 bases between the germline ends. The CDR3 loop reads CASSLTWDSAVDTQYF. CDR3 DNA sequence: TGTGCCAGCAGCCTAACCTGGGACTCGGCGGTAGATACGCAGTATTTT.

This clonotype was seen ten or more times. This sequence joins TRBV29-1 and TRBJ2-5; D ambiguous. V shed 6 bases and J shed 2 bases, with 13 bases lying between them. CDR3 length equals 13 residues. The germline V gene has CDR1 SQVTM and CDR2 ANQGSEA. The CDR3 nucleotides read TGCAGCGTCTACAGCCCATCACAAGAGACCCAGTACTTC. Translation: CSVYSPSQETQYF.

The chain links TRBV9 to TRBJ2-3; 9 bases line up with TRBD2. The CDR3 contains 15 residues. V lost 0 bases, J lost 5 bases, and 4 bases stayed unmatched. CDR1 and CDR2 (germline): SGDLS, YYNGEE. CDR3 sequence: CASSVGTSERDTQYF. CDR3 DNA: TGTGCCAGCAGCGTAGGGACTAGCGAGAGAGATACGCAGTATTTT.

This clonotype has at least ten counts. The chain employs TRBV28 and TRBJ1-2, with D maybe TRBD1 (5 bases). The CDR3 contains 13 residues. The V gene lost 3 bases and the J gene lost 4 bases, with 9 bases spanning the gap. Germline V lookup: CDR1 MDHEN, CDR2 SYDVKM. DNA of the CDR3: TGTGCCAGCAGTTTGAACAGGATCTATGGCTACACCTTC. Its translation is CASSLNRIYGYTF.

This clonotype was detected a few times. V usage is TRBV20-1 and J usage is TRBJ1-1, with D perhaps matching TRBD1 (5 bases). V lost 4 bases to trimming and J lost 5 bases, with 14 bases between them. The CDR3 spans 13 residues. Germline CDR1 and CDR2: DFQATT and SNEGSKA (reference sequence). Written as DNA, the CDR3 is TGCAGTGCTAAGGGACCTCGGGAGACTGAAGCTTTCTTT. Translating it yields CSAKGPRETEAFF.

This clonotype was detected many times. The chain combines TRBV29-1 with TRBJ2-3, with D maybe TRBD1 (5 bases). Trimming left V 7 bases short and J 5 bases short, with 10 bases between. CDR3 length: 11 amino acids. Germline V gene lookup returns CDR1 SQVTM and CDR2 ANQGSEA. The CDR3: CSARALDTQYF. CDR3 bases: TGCAGCGCCAGGGCCCTAGATACGCAGTATTTT.

This clonotype was observed at least ten times. The chain uses TRBV5-1 and TRBJ2-7; a possible D gene is TRBD2 (5 bases). The CDR3 is made up of 15 amino acids. V was cut by 4 bases and J by 2 bases, with 16 bases left in between. The germline CDR1 and CDR2 sequences are SGHRS and YFSETQ. The CDR3 coding sequence is TGCGCCAGCAGCACCCTGTCAGGCGGGCCCTACGAGCAGTACTTC. Its translation is CASSTLSGGPYEQYF.

A few counts support this clonotype. This sequence joins TRBV12-3 or TRBV12-4 and TRBJ1-1; D unclear. The CDR3 extends over 13 amino acids. Trimming stripped 4 bases from V and 2 bases from J, with 8 bases between. CDR3 sequence (DNA): TGTGCCAGCAGTTCGACGGCCAACACTGAAGCTTTCTTT. Translating it yields CASSSTANTEAFF.

This clonotype has at least ten counts. The chain joins TRBV5-5 to TRBJ2-3; D not resolved. CDR1 is SGHKS, CDR2 YYEKEE, per germline (reference sequence). V lost 4 bases to trimming and J lost 0 bases, with 15 bases between them. The CDR3 totals 16 residues. The CDR3 protein is CASSIRTATSTDTQYF. As DNA, the CDR3 is TGTGCCAGCAGCATTCGGACGGCAACTAGCACAGATACGCAGTATTTT.

Comments on this clonotype: A clone one base away is much larger, so this may be a read error. The gene calls are TRBV6-4 and TRBJ2-6; the D is unclear. CDR3 size: 14 residues. Per the germline V gene, CDR1 is MRHNA and CDR2 is SNTAGT. The CDR3 nucleotides are TGTGCCGGCAGTGAGCTCTCTGGGGCCAACGTCCTGACTTTC. This codes for CAGSELSGANVLTF.

This clonotype was observed at least ten times. V is TRBV7-2 and J is TRBJ2-3; TRBD2 is a possible D gene (6 bases). V was shortened by 3 bases and J by 7 bases, with 17 bases between the two germline ends. This CDR3 comprises 15 residues. Germline V gene sequence: CDR1 SGHTA, CDR2 FQGNSA. The CDR3 DNA reads TGTGCCAGCAGCTTTCACGCGGGATCGATGAATACGCAGTATTTT. This encodes CASSFHAGSMNTQYF.

This clonotype was detected many times. V usage is TRBV20-1 and J usage is TRBJ2-7, with 12 bases matching TRBD2. V lost 5 bases and J lost 1; bases outside the gene matches: 3. Germline-derived CDR1 and CDR2 are DFQATT and SNEGSKA (reference sequence). CDR3 length: 14 residues. This CDR3 reads CSAFGLAGSYEQYF. CDR3 in DNA: TGCAGTGCTTTTGGACTAGCGGGGTCCTACGAGCAGTACTTC.

This clonotype has a count of ten or more. The CDR3 protein is CASSSQGTGVGNEQFF. In nucleotides, the CDR3 is TGTGCCAGCAGCTCCCAGGGGACAGGGGTGGGAAATGAGCAGTTCTTC. The rearrangement uses TRBV7-2 and TRBJ2-1; 10 bases match TRBD1. CDR1 SGHTA and CDR2 FQGNSA come from the germline V gene. The CDR3 totals 16 residues. The trim removed 4 bases at V and 7 bases at J, leaving 10 bases unmatched. The full variable domain, rest sourced from reference TRBV7-2 and TRBJ2-1, is GAGVSQSPSNKVTEKGKDVELRCDPISGHTALYWYRQSLGQGLEFLIYFQGNSAPDKSGLPSDRFSAERTGGSVSTLTIQRTQQEDSAVYLCASSSQGTGVGNEQFFGPGTRLTVL.

This clonotype has more than one count but fewer than ten. The chain couples TRBV2 to TRBJ2-1; 12 bases are shared with TRBD2. Germline assignment: CDR1 SNHLY and CDR2 FYNNEI. This CDR3 has 14 amino acids. V shed 2 bases, J shed 13 bases, and the junction held 6 bases outside the gene matches. CDR3: CASSERGGLAGQFF. The CDR3 nucleotides are TGTGCCAGCAGTGAACGGGGGGGACTAGCGGGTCAGTTCTTC. Drawing the rest from reference TRBV2 and TRBJ2-1, the complete variable domain is EPEVTQTPSHQVTQMGQEVILRCVPISNHLYFYWYRQILGQKVEFLVSFYNNEISEKSEIFDDQFSVERPDGSNFTLKIRSTKLEDSAMYFCASSERGGLAGQFFGPGTRLTVL.

This clonotype was counted at least ten times. This chain links TRBV6-2 or TRBV6-3 with TRBJ1-4, with D unresolved. V shed 5 bases and J shed 8 bases, with 12 bases lying between them. The germline CDR1 and CDR2 sequences are MNHEY and SVGEGT. The CDR3 has 13 amino acids. The DNA for the CDR3 is TGTGCCAGCAGTCGAGCAGGTTTGGAAAAACTGTTTTTT. Amino acid sequence: CASSRAGLEKLFF.

This clonotype was counted at least ten times. The chain couples TRBV3-1 to TRBJ2-1; TRBD2 matches 7 bases. The junction had 4 bases not matched to a gene; V was cut back by 4 bases and J by 4 bases. Germline CDR1 LGHDT, CDR2 YNNKEL (reference sequence). This CDR3 is 14 amino acids long. CDR3 DNA: TGTGCCAGCAGCCCCGGGACTAAGTACAATGAGCAGTTCTTC. Translation gives CASSPGTKYNEQFF.

This clonotype was observed a few times. This chain uses TRBV12-3 or TRBV12-4 with TRBJ1-2; a weak D match, TRBD1 (5 bases). The germline V and J ends were trimmed by 3 bases and 6 bases, with 5 bases remaining between them. CDR3 length: 11 residues. CDR3 nucleotide sequence: TGTGCCAGCAGTTTGGGGCATGGCTACACCTTC. The encoded protein is CASSLGHGYTF.

In its sample, this clonotype was seen many times. V gene TRBV27 combines with J gene TRBJ2-5; D is uncertain. V was clipped by 4 bases and J by 5 bases, with 8 bases between them. The germline CDR1 and CDR2 sequences are MNHEY and SMNVEV (reference sequence). This CDR3 is built from 12 residues. This CDR3 is CASSSSLETQYF. DNA for the CDR3: TGTGCCAGCAGTTCATCCCTGGAGACCCAGTACTTC.

This clonotype was seen ten or more times. The rearrangement uses TRBV6-1 and TRBJ2-3; 10 nucleotides agree with TRBD2. The CDR3 runs 14 residues. Germline assignment: CDR1 MNHNS and CDR2 SASEGT. V lost 2 bases and J lost 4; bases outside the gene matches: 0. The CDR3 coding sequence is TGTGCCAGCAGTGAACTAGCGGGAGCAGATACGCAGTATTTT. It codes for CASSELAGADTQYF.

At least ten counts were recorded for this clonotype. The V call is TRBV4-3, the J call TRBJ2-3; D ambiguous. Germline V gene data show CDR1 as LGHNA and CDR2 as YSLEER. The V gene lost 0 bases and the J gene lost 6 bases, with 13 bases spanning the gap. The CDR3 contains 15 residues. DNA of the CDR3: TGCGCCAGCAGCCAAGACTGGGGATACGCGGATACGCAGTATTTT. As protein: CASSQDWGYADTQYF.

This clonotype has ten or more counts. The chain uses TRBV28 and TRBJ2-2; 7 bases line up with TRBD1. V shed 6 bases, J shed 1 base, and the junction held 11 bases outside the gene matches. Per germline, CDR1 MDHEN and CDR2 SYDVKM. The CDR3 contains 17 residues. The CDR3 loop is CASSPVGQTMNTGELFF. The CDR3, as DNA: TGTGCCAGCAGCCCAGTGGGACAGACCATGAACACCGGGGAGCTGTTTTTT. The full variable domain, in which reference TRBV28 and TRBJ2-2 provide the parts outside the CDR3, is DVKVTQSSRYLVKRTGEKVFLECVQDMDHENMFWYRQDPGLGLRLIYFSYDVKMKEKGDIPEGYSVSREKKERFSLILESASTNQTSMYLCASSPVGQTMNTGELFFGEGSRLTVL.

This clonotype was observed many times. The chain joins TRBV5-4 to TRBJ2-2; the match to TRBD2 covers 11 bases. The germline V gene encodes CDR1 SGHNT and CDR2 YYREEE (reference sequence). This CDR3 is 17 amino acids long. Trimming took 4 bases from V and 1 from J; bases not matched to a gene: 6. The CDR3, as DNA: TGTGCCAGCAGCCCAGGGACTAGCGGACTGAACACCGGGGAGCTGTTTTTT. Translated: CASSPGTSGLNTGELFF.

In its sample, this clonotype was seen many times. J is TRBJ2-7 and V is TRBV28, with 11 bases identical to TRBD2. Germline CDR1 is MDHEN and CDR2 is SYDVKM. The CDR3 length is 16 residues. V shed 1 base and J 2 bases; nucleotides not matched to a gene: 4. The CDR3 sequence is CASSLYGTSGTYEQYF. Written as DNA, the CDR3 is TGTGCCAGCAGTTTATACGGGACTAGCGGTACCTACGAGCAGTACTTC.

As DNA, the CDR3 is TGTGCCACCAGTGATTTGAGTGATCGGCGGACACCGAACACCGGGGAGCTGTTTTTT. It codes for CATSDLSDRRTPNTGELFF. The genes are TRBV24-1 and TRBJ2-2; D possibly corresponds to TRBD1 (5 bases). Trimming cost V 0 bases and J 0 bases, with 16 bases left between them. The CDR3 extends over 19 amino acids. Germline V lookup: CDR1 KGHDR, CDR2 SFDVKD.

The chain employs TRBV25-1 and TRBJ2-7; D is ambiguous. This CDR3 contains 13 residues. Germline CDR1 and CDR2: MGHDK and SYGVNS. V gave up 2 bases and J gave up 4 bases, with 9 bases separating them. CDR3 sequence (DNA): TGTGCCAGCAGTGAAGGCATTCTATACGAGCAGTACTTC. The encoded protein is CASSEGILYEQYF.

The chain employs TRBV20-1 and TRBJ2-1; maybe TRBD2 (6 bases). V lost 3 bases, J lost 4 bases, and 13 bases lay in between. The CDR3 totals 14 residues. Looked up from germline, CDR1 is DFQATT and CDR2 is SNEGSKA (reference sequence). The CDR3 DNA reads TGCAGTGCTAGCCGGCGGGGATCTTACAATGAGCAGTTCTTC. It translates to CSASRRGSYNEQFF.

This clonotype showed up many times. The V and J genes are TRBV9 and TRBJ1-5; D not certain. CDR3 length: 13 residues. Germline V gene sequence: CDR1 SGDLS, CDR2 YYNGEE. Between the trimmed V and J ends, which lost 3 bases and 1 base, there was a span of 5 bases. CDR3 amino acids: CASSGRSNQPQHF. The CDR3 coding sequence is TGTGCCAGCAGCGGACGGAGCAATCAGCCCCAGCATTTT. Using reference TRBV9 and TRBJ1-5 for the parts outside the CDR3, the full variable domain is DSGVTQTPKHLITATGQRVTLRCSPRSGDLSVYWYQQSLDQGLQFLIQYYNGEERAKGNILERFSAQQFPDLHSELNLSSLELGDSALYFCASSGRSNQPQHFGDGTRLSIL.

This clonotype was recorded many times. V is TRBV3-1 and J is TRBJ1-6; D gene ambiguous. CDR1 LGHDT and CDR2 YNNKEL come from the germline V gene (reference sequence). The CDR3 is 13 amino acids. V dropped 3 bases and J dropped 8 bases, with 8 bases sitting between them. CDR3 protein: CASSQYSDSPLHF. The CDR3 DNA follows: TGTGCCAGCAGCCAGTACAGCGATTCACCCCTCCACTTT.